The rows below give T cell receptor beta chains drawn from one sample of a study of early T cells in non-severe SARS-CoV-2 infection. TCRdb fed the 5' RACE reads into MiXCR, producing one record per CDR3 protein. In the table there are roughly 80,000 distinct CDR3 sequences, over 9% of which are singletons. Sequences were obtained from whole blood. The receptors derive from an adult who was a healthcare worker with PCR-confirmed SARS-CoV-2 infection or an uninfected control (not recorded which). Each CDR3 is given with its conserved first and last residue. A D gene is named only where the DNA matches it firmly. Expanded clones get a size class; other rows say once, few or many, or leave the size out.

size,V,J,D,DNA,CDR3
few,TRBV10-3,TRBJ1-5,.,TGTGCCATCAGTGCACGGGGGGTCACCCAGCATTTT,CAISARGVTQHF
once,TRBV5-1,TRBJ2-2,TRBD2,TGCGCCAGCAGCTGGAGCGGGAGGTGGACCGGGGAGCTGTTTTTT,CASSWSGRWTGELFF
many,TRBV10-3,TRBJ2-3,.,TGTGCCATCTCCGGGACTCACACAGATACGCAGTATTTT,CAISGTHTDTQYF
many,TRBV20-1,TRBJ2-3,TRBD2,TGCAGTGCTGGGAGGAGCGGGAGGGCCAAGGTGGCAGATACGCAGTATTTT,CSAGRSGRAKVADTQYF
.,TRBV30,TRBJ1-3,.,TGTGCCTGGAGTACAGGATCCTCTGGAAACACCATATATTTT,CAWSTGSSGNTIYF
.,TRBV5-1,TRBJ2-7,TRBD2,TGCGCCAGCAGCTTGGACGGGAGGGGCAACGAGCAGTACTTC,CASSLDGRGNEQYF
many,TRBV14,TRBJ2-7,.,TGTGCCAGCAGCCAAGAAGGCCACGAGCAGTACTTC,CASSQEGHEQYF
few,TRBV5-1,TRBJ1-3,.,TGCGCCAGCAGCTTGAATTCCGGGGTCGGAAACACCATATATTTT,CASSLNSGVGNTIYF
.,TRBV6-5,TRBJ2-2,TRBD1,TGTGCCAGCAGTTACAGGGGGCGCGGCGGGGAGCTGTTTTTT,CASSYRGRGGELFF
many,TRBV10-3,TRBJ2-6,.,TGTGCCATCAGCCTGTTCGACGTCGGGTCCCACTCTGGGGCCAACGTCCTGACTTTC,CAISLFDVGSHSGANVLTF
few,TRBV7-9,TRBJ1-4,.,TGTGCCAGCAGCTCGGGCCCGTCGCTATTTAATGAAAAACTGTTTTTT,CASSSGPSLFNEKLFF
many,TRBV12-3/TRBV12-4,TRBJ1-2,.,TGTGCCAGCAGTCTCACCAGGGTGGAGGGCTACACCTTC,CASSLTRVEGYTF
.,TRBV27,TRBJ2-2,TRBD2,TGTGCCAGCAGTTTATGGGCGGGAGGCGGGGAGCTGTTTTTT,CASSLWAGGGELFF
.,TRBV2,TRBJ2-2,TRBD2,TGTGCCAGCACCACAACCCCCGAGGGACTAGCGGGAGCAGCCGGGGAGCTGTTTTTT,CASTTTPEGLAGAAGELFF
many,TRBV9,TRBJ2-1,TRBD2,TGTGCCAGCAGCGTAGCCGGGAGGGCCATTAATGAGCAGTTCTTC,CASSVAGRAINEQFF
many,TRBV18,TRBJ2-4,TRBD1,TGTGCCAGCTCAACAAAAACAGGGGTCGGCGGAAACATTCAGTACTTC,CASSTKTGVGGNIQYF
few,TRBV2,TRBJ1-1,.,TGTGCCAGCAGTGAGGAGGCCCCCGGGGATGGGGTCTTT,CASSEEAPGDGVF
.,TRBV2,TRBJ2-1,TRBD2,TGTGCCAGCAGTGAGAGGACTAGCGGGAGCATGCAGTTCTTC,CASSERTSGSMQFF